The 6 T cell receptor beta chains below all came from one sample that was sequenced in a study of control samples from healthy donors and cancer patients. Assay: immunoSEQ multiplex PCR; the TCRdb copy retains only in-frame clones and omits some. The sample records 77,000 or so clones, around 91% being singletons. The sequencing input was blood. The receptors were gathered from a man aged 30 to 39 in good health.

V usage is TRBV7-2 and J usage is TRBJ1-1; tentative D call: TRBD1 (6 bases). Per germline, CDR1 SGHTA and CDR2 FQGNSA. The CDR3 totals 14 residues. Trimming took off 8 bases at V and 1 base at J, with 14 bases between the two ends. CDR3 bases: TGTGCCAGCTTCCAGCTAGGGGGGAACACTGAAGCTTTCTTT. Residues: CASFQLGGNTEAFF.

The chain employs TRBV5-1 and TRBJ1-4, with D tentatively TRBD1 (6 bases). Germline V gives CDR1 SGHRS, CDR2 YFSETQ. The V gene lost 0 bases and the J gene lost 8 bases, with 14 bases spanning the gap. The CDR3 length is 15 residues. The CDR3 DNA reads TGCGCCAGCAGCTTGGCTGGCAGGGGTGTGGAAAAACTGTTTTTT. It specifies CASSLAGRGVEKLFF.

V and J are TRBV27 and TRBJ2-7; the D call may be TRBD1 or TRBD2 (5 bases each). The CDR3 length is 14 residues. Germline assignment: CDR1 MNHEY and CDR2 SMNVEV (reference sequence). V was clipped by 5 bases and J by 0 bases, with 11 bases between them. The CDR3 sequence is CASSTGTRSYEQYF. CDR3 DNA sequence: TGTGCCAGCAGTACCGGGACGCGCTCCTACGAGCAGTACTTC.

The CDR3 protein is CASSGPRDSPYDYTF. The CDR3 DNA is TGTGCCAGCAGTGGACCTCGGGACAGTCCTTACGACTACACCTTC. The rearrangement joins TRBV2 to TRBJ1-2, with 7 bases matching TRBD1. This CDR3 is 15 amino acids long. Germline V gives CDR1 SNHLY, CDR2 FYNNEI. J was trimmed by 10 bases and V by 4 bases; bases with no gene match: 15.

J is TRBJ2-1 and V is TRBV5-1; TRBD1 is a possible D gene (6 bases). Germline V lookup: CDR1 SGHRS, CDR2 YFSETQ. There are 14 residues in the CDR3. V gave up 4 bases and J gave up 2 bases, with 10 bases separating them. The CDR3 nucleotides are TGCGCCAGCAGCAACAGGGACGCCTACAATGAGCAGTTCTTC. Residues: CASSNRDAYNEQFF. Complete variable domain (other parts from reference TRBV5-1 and TRBJ2-1): KAGVTQTPRYLIKTRGQQVTLSCSPISGHRSVSWYQQTPGQGLQFLFEYFSETQRNKGNFPGRFSGRQFSNSRSEMNVSTLELGDSALYLCASSNRDAYNEQFFGPGTRLTVL.

This chain uses TRBV3-1 (or the pseudogene TRBV3-2) with TRBJ2-1, with 9 bases fitting TRBD2. This CDR3 is 16 amino acids long. The J segment lost 7 bases and the V segment lost 4 bases, leaving 11 bases of the junction unmatched. The germline V gene encodes CDR1 LGHDT and CDR2 YNNKEL (reference sequence). The CDR3 coding sequence is TGTGCCAGCAGCCCCGGCTGGCGGGGGGGCCAGAATGAGCAGTTCTTC. It codes for CASSPGWRGGQNEQFF.